This T cell receptor beta chain was documented in a study of blood T cell repertoires in COVID-19. On the study more broadly: COVID-19 samples collected from the United States, Italy and Spain covered acute and convalescent phases.

The CDR3 sequence is 13 residues long. CDR1 and CDR2 (germline): SGHVS, FQNEAQ. The J segment lost 7 bases and the V segment lost 5 bases, leaving 2 bases of the junction unmatched. The repertoire was sequenced with immunoSEQ multiplex PCR; TCRdb's copy has only in-frame clones and lacks some. There are more than 110,000 clones in the sample; around 89% occur only once, and 11% lies in the top ten. This clonotype was sampled from an elderly woman with acute or convalescent COVID-19. The V and J genes are TRBV7-8 and TRBJ1-6; 7 bases align to TRBD1. Sequenced material: peripheral blood. This CDR3 is CASSRDRNSPLHF. For the CDR3, the DNA is TGTGCCAGCAGCCGGGACAGAAATTCACCCCTCCACTTT.